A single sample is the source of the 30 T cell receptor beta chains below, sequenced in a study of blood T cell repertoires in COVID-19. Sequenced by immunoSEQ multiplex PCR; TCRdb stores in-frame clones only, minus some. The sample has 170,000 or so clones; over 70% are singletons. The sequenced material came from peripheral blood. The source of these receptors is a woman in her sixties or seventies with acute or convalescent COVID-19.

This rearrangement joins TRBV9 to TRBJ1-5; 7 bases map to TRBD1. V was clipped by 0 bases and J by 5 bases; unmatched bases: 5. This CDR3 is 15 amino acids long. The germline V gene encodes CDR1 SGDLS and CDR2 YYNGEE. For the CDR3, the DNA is TGTGCCAGCAGCGTAGGAGGGGGCTCGGATCAGCCCCAGCATTTT. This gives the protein CASSVGGGSDQPQHF.

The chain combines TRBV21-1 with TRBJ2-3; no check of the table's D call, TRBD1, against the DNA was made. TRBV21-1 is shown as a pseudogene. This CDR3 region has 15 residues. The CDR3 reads CASSKGQGSTDTQYF. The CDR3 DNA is TGTGCCAGCAGCAAGGGACAGGGTAGCACAGATACGCAGTATTTT.

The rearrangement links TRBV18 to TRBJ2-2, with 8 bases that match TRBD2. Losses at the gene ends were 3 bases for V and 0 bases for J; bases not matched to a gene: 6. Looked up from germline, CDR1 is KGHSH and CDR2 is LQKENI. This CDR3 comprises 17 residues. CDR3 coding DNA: TGTGCCAGCTCACCCCGGAGCGGGGGTACGAACACCGGGGAGCTGTTTTTT. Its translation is CASSPRSGGTNTGELFF.

In DNA, the CDR3 is TGTGCCAGCAGTCCACAGGGACGGCTTAGCACAGATACGCAGTATTTT. It is translated as CASSPQGRLSTDTQYF. This chain joins TRBV6-2 or TRBV6-3 and TRBJ2-3; TRBD1 might be the D (6 bases). V was pared by 5 bases and J by 0 bases, with 15 bases between. Germline CDR1 reads MNHEY; CDR2 reads SVGEGT. This CDR3 contains 16 residues.

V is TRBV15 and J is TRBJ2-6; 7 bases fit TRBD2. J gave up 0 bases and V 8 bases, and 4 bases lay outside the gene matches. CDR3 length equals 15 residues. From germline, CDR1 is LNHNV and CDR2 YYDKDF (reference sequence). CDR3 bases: TGTGCCACCTCGCCGGGAGGCTCTGGGGCCAACGTCCTGACTTTC. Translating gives CATSPGGSGANVLTF.

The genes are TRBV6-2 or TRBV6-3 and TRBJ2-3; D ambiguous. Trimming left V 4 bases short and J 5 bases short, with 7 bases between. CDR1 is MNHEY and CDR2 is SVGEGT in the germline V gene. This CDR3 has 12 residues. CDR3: CASSSTLDTQYF. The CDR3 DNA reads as TGTGCCAGCAGTTCCACTTTAGATACGCAGTATTTT.

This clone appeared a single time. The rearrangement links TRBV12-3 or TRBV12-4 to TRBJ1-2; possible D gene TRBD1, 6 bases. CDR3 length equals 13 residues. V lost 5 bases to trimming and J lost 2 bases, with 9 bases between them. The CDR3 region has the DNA TGTGCCAGCAGTCACAGGGCCAACTATGGCTACACCTTC. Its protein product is CASSHRANYGYTF.

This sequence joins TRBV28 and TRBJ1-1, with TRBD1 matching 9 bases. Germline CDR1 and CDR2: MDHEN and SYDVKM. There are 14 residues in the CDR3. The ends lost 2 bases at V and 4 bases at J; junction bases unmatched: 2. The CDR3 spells CASSLGDRVTEAFF. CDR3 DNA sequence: TGTGCCAGCAGTTTAGGGGACAGGGTCACTGAAGCTTTCTTT.

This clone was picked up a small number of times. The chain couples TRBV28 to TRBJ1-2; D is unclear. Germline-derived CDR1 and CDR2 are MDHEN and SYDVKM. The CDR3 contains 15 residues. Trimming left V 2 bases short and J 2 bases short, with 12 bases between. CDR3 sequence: CASSLTSSANYGYTF. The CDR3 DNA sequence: TGTGCCAGCAGTTTAACGTCTTCAGCGAACTATGGCTACACCTTC.

The CDR3 loop reads CASSPTDPNEQFF. The CDR3 DNA follows: TGTGCCAGCAGCCCGACAGATCCCAATGAGCAGTTCTTC. V gene TRBV7-3 combines with J gene TRBJ2-1, with D perhaps matching TRBD1 (5 bases). There are 13 residues in the CDR3. Trimming cost V 5 bases and J 6 bases, with 11 bases left between them. Germline V lookup: CDR1 SGHTA, CDR2 FQGTGA.

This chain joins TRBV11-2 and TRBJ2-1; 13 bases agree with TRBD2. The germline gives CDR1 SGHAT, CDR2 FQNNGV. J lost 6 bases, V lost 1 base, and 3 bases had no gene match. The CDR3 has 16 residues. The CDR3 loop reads CASSLVGTSGVNEQFF. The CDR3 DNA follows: TGTGCCAGCAGCTTAGTGGGGACTAGCGGGGTCAATGAGCAGTTCTTC.

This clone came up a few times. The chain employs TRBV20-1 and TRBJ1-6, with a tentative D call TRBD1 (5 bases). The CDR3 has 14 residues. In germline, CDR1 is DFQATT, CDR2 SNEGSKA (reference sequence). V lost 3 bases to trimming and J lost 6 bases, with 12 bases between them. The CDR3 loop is CSASGAVANSPLHF. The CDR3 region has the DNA TGCAGTGCTAGTGGGGCTGTTGCTAATTCACCCCTCCACTTT.

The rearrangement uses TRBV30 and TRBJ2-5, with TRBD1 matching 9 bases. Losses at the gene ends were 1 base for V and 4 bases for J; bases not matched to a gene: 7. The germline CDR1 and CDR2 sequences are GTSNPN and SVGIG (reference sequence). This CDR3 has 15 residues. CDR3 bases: TGTGCCTGGAGTGGGGCCGGGACAGGGCCAGAGACCCAGTACTTC. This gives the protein CAWSGAGTGPETQYF.

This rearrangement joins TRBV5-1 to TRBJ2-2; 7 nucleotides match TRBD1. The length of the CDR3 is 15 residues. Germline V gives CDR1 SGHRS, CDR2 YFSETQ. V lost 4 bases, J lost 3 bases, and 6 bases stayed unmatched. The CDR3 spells CASSLTGMDTGELFF. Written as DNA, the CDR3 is TGCGCCAGCAGCCTGACAGGGATGGACACCGGGGAGCTGTTTTTT.

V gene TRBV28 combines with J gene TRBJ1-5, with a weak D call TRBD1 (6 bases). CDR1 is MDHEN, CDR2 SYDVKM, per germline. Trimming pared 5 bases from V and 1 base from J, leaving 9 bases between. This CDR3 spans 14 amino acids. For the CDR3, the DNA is TGTGCCAGCAGTGTTGACAGGAGCAATCAGCCCCAGCATTTT. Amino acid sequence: CASSVDRSNQPQHF.

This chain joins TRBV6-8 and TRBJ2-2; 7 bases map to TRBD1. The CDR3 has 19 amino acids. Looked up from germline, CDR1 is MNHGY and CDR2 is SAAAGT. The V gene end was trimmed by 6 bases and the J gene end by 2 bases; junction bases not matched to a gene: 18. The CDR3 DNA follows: TGTGCCAGCAGCCCAAATGGGGACAGTGTCCGACTTAACACCGGGGAGCTGTTTTTT. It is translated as CASSPNGDSVRLNTGELFF.

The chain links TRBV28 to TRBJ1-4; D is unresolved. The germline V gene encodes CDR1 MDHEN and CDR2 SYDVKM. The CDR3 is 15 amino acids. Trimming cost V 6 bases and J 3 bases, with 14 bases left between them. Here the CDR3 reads CASRNRGMANEKLFF. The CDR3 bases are TGTGCCAGCAGGAATCGAGGGATGGCTAATGAAAAACTGTTTTTT.

CDR3 DNA: TGTGCCAGCTCACCGGGACAGTCCTCCTACGAGCAGTACTTC. Translated, it gives CASSPGQSSYEQYF. The chain recombines TRBV18 with TRBJ2-7; 7 bases line up with TRBD1. The CDR3 loop spans 14 amino acids. Germline CDR1 is KGHSH and CDR2 is LQKENI. V shed 3 bases, J shed 0 bases, and the junction held 2 bases outside the gene matches.

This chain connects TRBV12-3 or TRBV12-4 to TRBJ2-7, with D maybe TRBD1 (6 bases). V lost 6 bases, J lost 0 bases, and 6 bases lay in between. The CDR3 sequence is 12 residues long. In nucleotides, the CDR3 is TGTGCCAGCAGACAGGGCTCCTACGAGCAGTACTTC. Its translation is CASRQGSYEQYF.

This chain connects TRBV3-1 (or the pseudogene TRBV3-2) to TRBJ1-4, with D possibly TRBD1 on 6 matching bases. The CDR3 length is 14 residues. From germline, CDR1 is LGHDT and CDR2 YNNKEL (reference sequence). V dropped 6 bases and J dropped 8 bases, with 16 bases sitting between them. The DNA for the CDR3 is TGTGCCAGCAGGCAAACCACAGGGAACGAAAAACTGTTTTTT. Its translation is CASRQTTGNEKLFF.

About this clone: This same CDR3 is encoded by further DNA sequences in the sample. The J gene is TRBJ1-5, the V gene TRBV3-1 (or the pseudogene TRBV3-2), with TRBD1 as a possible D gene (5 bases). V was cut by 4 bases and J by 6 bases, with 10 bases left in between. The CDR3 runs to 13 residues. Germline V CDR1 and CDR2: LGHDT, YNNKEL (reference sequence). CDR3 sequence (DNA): TGTGCCAGCAGCCCATCGGGGGGTCAGCCCCAGCATTTT. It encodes CASSPSGGQPQHF.

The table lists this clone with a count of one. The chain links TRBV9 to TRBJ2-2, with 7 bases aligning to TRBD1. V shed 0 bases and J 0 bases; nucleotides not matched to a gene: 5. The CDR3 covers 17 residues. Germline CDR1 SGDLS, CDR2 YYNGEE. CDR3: CASSVARGTANTGELFF. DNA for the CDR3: TGTGCCAGCAGCGTAGCTAGGGGGACAGCGAACACCGGGGAGCTGTTTTTT.

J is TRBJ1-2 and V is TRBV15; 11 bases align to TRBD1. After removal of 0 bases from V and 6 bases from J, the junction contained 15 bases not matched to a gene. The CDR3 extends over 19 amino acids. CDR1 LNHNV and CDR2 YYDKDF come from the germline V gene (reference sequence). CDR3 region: CATSRDASSWTGGMDGYTF. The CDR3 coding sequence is TGTGCCACCAGCAGAGATGCAAGTAGTTGGACAGGGGGCATGGATGGCTACACCTTC.

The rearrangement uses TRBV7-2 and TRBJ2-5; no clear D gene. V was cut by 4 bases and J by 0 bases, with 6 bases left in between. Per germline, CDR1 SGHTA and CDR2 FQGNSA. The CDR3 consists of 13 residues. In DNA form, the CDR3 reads TGTGCCAGCAGCTCTTCGTACCAAGAGACCCAGTACTTC. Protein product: CASSSSYQETQYF.

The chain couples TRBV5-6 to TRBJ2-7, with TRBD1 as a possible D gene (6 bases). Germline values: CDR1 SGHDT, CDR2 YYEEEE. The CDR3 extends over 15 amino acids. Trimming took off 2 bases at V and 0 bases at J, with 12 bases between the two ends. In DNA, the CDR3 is TGTGCCAGCAGCTTACAAAGGGGGAGCTCCTACGAGCAGTACTTC. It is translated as CASSLQRGSSYEQYF.

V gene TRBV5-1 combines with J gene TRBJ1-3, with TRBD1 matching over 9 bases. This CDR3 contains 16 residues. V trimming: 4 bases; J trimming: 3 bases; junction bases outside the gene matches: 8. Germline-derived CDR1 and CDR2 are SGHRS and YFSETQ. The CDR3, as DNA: TGCGCCAGCAGCCACGGAGGGACAGGGAGTGGAAACACCATATATTTT. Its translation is CASSHGGTGSGNTIYF.

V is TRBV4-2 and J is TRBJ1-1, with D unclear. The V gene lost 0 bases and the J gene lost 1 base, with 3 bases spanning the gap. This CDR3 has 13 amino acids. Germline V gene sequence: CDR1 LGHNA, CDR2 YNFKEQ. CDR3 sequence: CASSQDWNTEAFF. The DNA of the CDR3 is TGTGCCAGCAGCCAAGACTGGAACACTGAAGCTTTCTTT.

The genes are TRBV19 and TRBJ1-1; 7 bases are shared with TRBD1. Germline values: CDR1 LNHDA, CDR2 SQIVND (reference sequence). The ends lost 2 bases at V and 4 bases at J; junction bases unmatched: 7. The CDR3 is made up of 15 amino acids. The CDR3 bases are TGTGCCAGTAGTATAACCCCCGACAGGGCCACTGAAGCTTTCTTT. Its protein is CASSITPDRATEAFF.

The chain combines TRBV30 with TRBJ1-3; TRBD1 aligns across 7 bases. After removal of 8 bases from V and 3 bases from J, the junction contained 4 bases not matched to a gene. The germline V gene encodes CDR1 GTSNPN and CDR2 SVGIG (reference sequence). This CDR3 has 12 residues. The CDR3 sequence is CALQGFGNTIYF. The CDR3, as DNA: TGTGCCCTACAGGGGTTTGGAAACACCATATATTTT.

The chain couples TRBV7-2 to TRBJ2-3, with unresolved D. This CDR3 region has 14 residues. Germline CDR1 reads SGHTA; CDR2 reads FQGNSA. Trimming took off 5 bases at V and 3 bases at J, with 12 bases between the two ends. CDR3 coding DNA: TGTGCCAGCAGCACCCGGGTCCTGACAGATACGCAGTATTTT. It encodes CASSTRVLTDTQYF. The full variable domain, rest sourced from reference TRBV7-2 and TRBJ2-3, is GAGVSQSPSNKVTEKGKDVELRCDPISGHTALYWYRQSLGQGLEFLIYFQGNSAPDKSGLPSDRFSAERTGGSVSTLTIQRTQQEDSAVYLCASSTRVLTDTQYFGPGTRLTVL.